Listed below are T cell receptor beta chains from one sample, sequenced in a study of blood T cell repertoires in COVID-19. TCRdb's table, derived via immunoSEQ multiplex PCR, lists solely in-frame clones and lacks some. Of 200,000 to 300,000 clones detected, under 90% appear once; the ten largest clones hold under 5.5%. Source material: peripheral blood. These receptors were taken from a man aged 55 to 70 with acute or convalescent COVID-19. The conserved cysteine and the conserved F or W are not part of the CDR3 here. The D gene is left open where the match is weak. A row's size may be missing; if present it is once, few, many or a size class.

V gene: TRBV7-6
clone size: -
D gene: TRBD2
J gene: TRBJ2-7
CDR3 protein: ASSELAGGLSYEQY

V gene: TRBV7-2
clone size: -
D gene: -
J gene: TRBJ1-2
CDR3 protein: ASSLVELGRGYT

V gene: TRBV12-3/TRBV12-4
clone size: -
D gene: -
J gene: TRBJ1-5
CDR3 protein: ASSLGGRQPQH

V gene: TRBV24-1
clone size: -
D gene: TRBD2
J gene: TRBJ2-2
CDR3 protein: ATSDLLSSGNAGELF

V gene: TRBV11-2
clone size: -
D gene: -
J gene: TRBJ2-2
CDR3 protein: ASSSYGLPRGELF

V gene: TRBV3-1/TRBV3-2
clone size: -
D gene: -
J gene: TRBJ2-7
CDR3 protein: ASSLTVGEQY

V gene: TRBV4-3
clone size: -
D gene: -
J gene: TRBJ2-7
CDR3 protein: ASSQGAGHYEQY

V gene: TRBV28
clone size: -
D gene: TRBD1
J gene: TRBJ1-6
CDR3 protein: ASSSAPGQGNNSPLH

V gene: TRBV29-1
clone size: -
D gene: -
J gene: TRBJ2-6
CDR3 protein: SVSSKYSGANVLT

V gene: TRBV18
clone size: few
D gene: TRBD2
J gene: TRBJ2-5
CDR3 protein: ASSPPILAGGRETQY

V gene: TRBV24-1
clone size: -
D gene: TRBD1
J gene: TRBJ2-7
CDR3 protein: ATSDLELPTGAESYEQY

V gene: TRBV9
clone size: -
D gene: TRBD2
J gene: TRBJ2-7
CDR3 protein: ASSVGLAGDGEQY

V gene: TRBV6-5
clone size: -
D gene: TRBD1
J gene: TRBJ1-4
CDR3 protein: ASSSTGVREKLF

V gene: TRBV2
clone size: -
D gene: TRBD1
J gene: TRBJ1-5
CDR3 protein: ASSFAGTGTQPQH

V gene: TRBV11-2
clone size: -
D gene: TRBD1
J gene: TRBJ2-2
CDR3 protein: ASSLGRGPNTGELF

V gene: TRBV19
clone size: -
D gene: TRBD1
J gene: TRBJ1-5
CDR3 protein: ASSIRQGLGNQPQH

V gene: TRBV6-5
clone size: -
D gene: -
J gene: TRBJ1-2
CDR3 protein: ASRPRVNYGYT

V gene: TRBV19
clone size: -
D gene: -
J gene: TRBJ1-4
CDR3 protein: ASGKWQTNEKLF

V gene: TRBV25-1
clone size: -
D gene: TRBD1
J gene: TRBJ1-2
CDR3 protein: ASSAETGVYGYT

V gene: TRBV6-5
clone size: -
D gene: -
J gene: TRBJ2-7
CDR3 protein: ASSSNTYEQY

V gene: TRBV2
clone size: -
D gene: -
J gene: TRBJ1-2
CDR3 protein: ASSEARGGLGYGYT

V gene: TRBV5-4
clone size: -
D gene: -
J gene: TRBJ2-2
CDR3 protein: ASAQGNTGELF

V gene: TRBV5-1
clone size: few
D gene: -
J gene: TRBJ1-1
CDR3 protein: ASSPDRPPGGAF

V gene: TRBV3-1/TRBV3-2
clone size: few
D gene: TRBD2
J gene: TRBJ2-1
CDR3 protein: ASSQHRLAGGTSSYNEQF

V gene: TRBV5-4
clone size: -
D gene: TRBD1
J gene: TRBJ2-7
CDR3 protein: ASSSDRGREQY

V gene: TRBV5-7
clone size: once
D gene: TRBD1
J gene: TRBJ1-5
CDR3 protein: ATRGLNQPQH